Listed below are T cell receptor beta chains from one sample, sequenced in a study of chemoradiotherapy in HPV16-positive cancers. Method: immunoSEQ multiplex PCR; TCRdb's copy keeps in-frame clones and lacks some. The sample lists about 35,000 clones, about 90% occurring once. The source was blood, collected from a patient who underwent chemoradiotherapy. The receptors were gathered from a human donor with HPV-associated anogenital cancer. The CDR3 runs from the conserved cysteine through the conserved F or W. The D gene is left open where the match is weak. The size entry is marked missing in some rows and otherwise reads once, few, many or a size class.

d_gene	j_gene	v_gene	abundance	CDR3aa	CDR3nt
TRBD1	TRBJ1-4	TRBV18	-	CASSRGQEEKLFF	TGTGCCAGCTCCCGCGGACAGGAGGAAAAACTGTTTTTT
-	TRBJ1-1	TRBV6-4	-	CASKQGFGTEAFF	TGTGCCAGCAAGCAGGGGTTCGGTACTGAAGCTTTCTTT
-	TRBJ1-1	TRBV18	-	CASSPGGTTGRTNTEAFF	TGTGCCAGCTCACCAGGGGGGACAACCGGGCGGACTAACACTGAAGCTTTCTTT
-	TRBJ1-2	TRBV6-4	-	CASSDIPGGVYGYTF	TGTGCCAGCAGTGACATTCCGGGGGGTGTCTATGGCTACACCTTC
TRBD1	TRBJ2-7	TRBV30	-	CAWGGTGAYEQYF	TGTGCCTGGGGCGGGACAGGAGCCTACGAGCAGTACTTC
-	TRBJ1-5	TRBV27	-	CASTPTGTAHQPQHF	TGTGCCAGCACCCCAACTGGGACGGCTCATCAGCCCCAGCATTTT
-	TRBJ1-6	TRBV11-1	-	CASSPATVRGSPLHF	TGTGCCAGCAGCCCTGCCACAGTCAGGGGCTCACCCCTCCACTTT
-	TRBJ2-7	TRBV5-1	-	CASSLVPGRYYEQYF	TGCGCCAGCAGCTTGGTACCGGGACGATATTACGAGCAGTACTTC
-	TRBJ1-4	TRBV14	once	CASSRRDNEEKLFF	TGTGCCAGCAGCCGAAGGGATAACGAGGAAAAACTGTTTTTT
TRBD2	TRBJ2-7	TRBV27	once	CASSSIPWLAGGTYEQYF	TGTGCCAGCAGTTCGATACCTTGGCTCGCCGGGGGGACCTACGAGCAGTACTTC
-	TRBJ2-3	TRBV7-9	-	CASSLPFPFRGISTDTQYF	TGTGCCAGCAGCTTGCCCTTCCCTTTCCGGGGGATTAGCACAGATACGCAGTATTTT
TRBD1	TRBJ1-1	TRBV18	-	CASSPQGAGAFF	TGTGCCAGCTCACCTCAGGGGGCCGGAGCTTTCTTT
-	TRBJ2-5	TRBV5-1	-	CASSLGLGQETQYF	TGCGCCAGCAGCTTGGGTCTGGGCCAAGAGACCCAGTACTTC
TRBD2	TRBJ2-5	TRBV6-1	-	CASILAGGPGKTQYF	TGTGCCAGCATCCTAGCGGGGGGGCCCGGAAAGACCCAGTACTTC
-	TRBJ1-4	TRBV19	-	CASTGPPPDRATNEKLFF	TGTGCCAGTACGGGCCCTCCCCCCGACAGAGCAACTAATGAAAAACTGTTTTTT
-	TRBJ2-1	TRBV6-5	-	CASSYRLSYNEQFF	TGTGCCAGCAGTTACCGTTTATCCTACAATGAGCAGTTCTTC
-	TRBJ1-2	TRBV5-1	-	CASSLGDVLYGYTF	TGCGCCAGCAGCTTGGGGGACGTACTCTATGGCTACACCTTC
-	TRBJ1-1	TRBV11-2	-	CASSFWTGNTEAFF	TGTGCCAGCAGCTTCTGGACGGGGAACACTGAAGCTTTCTTT
-	TRBJ2-5	TRBV6-6	once	CASSDTGRETQYF	TGTGCCAGCAGTGACACAGGGCGGGAGACCCAGTACTTC
TRBD2	TRBJ2-3	TRBV27	-	CASDSAGTSGVTDTQYF	TGTGCCAGCGATTCGGCCGGGACTAGCGGGGTGACAGATACGCAGTATTTT
-	TRBJ2-3	TRBV10-3	once	CAISEALGLSTDTQYF	TGTGCCATCAGTGAGGCTCTAGGGCTAAGCACAGATACGCAGTATTTT
TRBD1	TRBJ1-5	TRBV19	once	CASSILRDRVLEQPQHF	TGTGCCAGTAGTATCCTCCGGGACAGGGTTCTAGAGCAGCCCCAGCATTTT
-	TRBJ1-2	TRBV5-1	-	CASSLAAGFSYTF	TGCGCCAGCAGCTTAGCCGCGGGTTTTAGCTACACCTTC
-	TRBJ1-6	TRBV2	-	CASSFRWIGEENSPLHF	TGTGCCAGCAGTTTCCGTTGGATTGGGGAGGAGAATTCACCCCTCCACTTT
TRBD1	TRBJ2-7	TRBV11-3	-	CASRARGGPGVYEQYF	TGTGCCAGCAGGGCTCGAGGGGGCCCAGGGGTGTACGAGCAGTACTTC
-	TRBJ2-7	TRBV4-2	once	CASSQDRGTYEQYF	TGTGCCAGCAGCCAAGACAGGGGCACCTACGAGCAGTACTTC
-	TRBJ1-1	TRBV5-6	-	CASSFSNTEAFF	TGTGCCAGCAGCTTTTCCAACACTGAAGCTTTCTTT
-	TRBJ1-4	TRBV18	-	CASSPSWGPNEKLFF	TGTGCCAGCTCACCGAGCTGGGGGCCTAATGAAAAACTGTTTTTT
TRBD1	TRBJ1-2	TRBV4-2	-	CASSHKQGAGGYTF	TGTGCCAGCAGCCACAAGCAGGGGGCGGGTGGCTACACCTTC
-	TRBJ1-2	TRBV7-4	few	CASGKYSSNNYGYTF	TGTGCCAGCGGCAAGTACAGCTCTAACAACTATGGCTACACCTTC
TRBD1	TRBJ1-1	TRBV15	-	CATSSDRGLGYTEAFF	TGTGCCACCAGCAGCGACAGGGGGCTCGGGTACACTGAAGCTTTCTTT
-	TRBJ1-2	TRBV5-4	few	CASSLEQGYGYTF	TGTGCCAGCAGCTTGGAACAGGGCTATGGCTACACCTTC
-	TRBJ2-1	TRBV5-1	-	CASSQLDSGTYNEQFF	TGCGCCAGCAGCCAACTGGACAGTGGTACCTACAATGAGCAGTTCTTC
-	TRBJ2-7	TRBV6-5	-	CASGTYEQYF	TGTGCCAGCGGGACCTACGAGCAGTACTTC
-	TRBJ1-4	TRBV4-1	-	CASVDWRRNEKLFF	TGCGCCAGCGTGGACTGGAGGCGTAATGAAAAACTGTTTTTT
TRBD1	TRBJ1-1	TRBV29-1	-	CSVEKTGDTEAFF	TGCAGCGTTGAGAAAACAGGGGACACTGAAGCTTTCTTT
-	TRBJ2-1	TRBV7-2	-	CASSLGRGVTYNEQFF	TGTGCCAGCAGCTTAGGAAGGGGGGTGACCTACAATGAGCAGTTCTTC
-	TRBJ1-4	TRBV6-6	-	CASGAGAPSEKLFF	TGTGCCAGCGGAGCAGGGGCGCCAAGTGAAAAACTGTTTTTT
TRBD1	TRBJ2-7	TRBV6-5	-	CASSYKRQGISYEQYF	TGTGCCAGCAGTTACAAGAGACAGGGAATCTCCTACGAGCAGTACTTC
TRBD1	TRBJ1-2	TRBV6-1	-	CASAGDRGHYGYTF	TGTGCCAGCGCCGGTGACAGGGGGCATTATGGCTACACCTTC
TRBD1	TRBJ1-2	TRBV10-3	few	CAIPTGENYGYTF	TGTGCCATCCCCACAGGGGAGAACTATGGCTACACCTTC